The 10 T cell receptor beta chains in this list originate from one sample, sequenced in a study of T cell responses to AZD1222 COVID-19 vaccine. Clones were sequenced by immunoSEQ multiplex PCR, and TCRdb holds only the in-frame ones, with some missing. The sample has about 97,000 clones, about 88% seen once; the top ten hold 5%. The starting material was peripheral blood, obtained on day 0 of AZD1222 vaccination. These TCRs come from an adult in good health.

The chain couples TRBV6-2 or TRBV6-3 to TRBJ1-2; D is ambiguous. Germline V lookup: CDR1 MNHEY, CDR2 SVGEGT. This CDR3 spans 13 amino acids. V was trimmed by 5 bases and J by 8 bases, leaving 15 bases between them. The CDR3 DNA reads TGTGCCAGCAGTCGGGTCCTTAGAGGGGGCTACACCTTC. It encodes CASSRVLRGGYTF.

Here the CDR3 DNA reads TGCGCCAGCAGCCAAGTCCTTTTGCTAGCGAAGGACTACGAGCAGTACTTC. Translated, it gives CASSQVLLLAKDYEQYF. V gene TRBV4-1 combines with J gene TRBJ2-7, with TRBD2 as a possible D gene (6 bases). The CDR3 spans 17 residues. Trimming took 1 base from V and 3 from J, leaving 19 bases between them. CDR1 and CDR2 (germline): MGHRA, YSYEKL.

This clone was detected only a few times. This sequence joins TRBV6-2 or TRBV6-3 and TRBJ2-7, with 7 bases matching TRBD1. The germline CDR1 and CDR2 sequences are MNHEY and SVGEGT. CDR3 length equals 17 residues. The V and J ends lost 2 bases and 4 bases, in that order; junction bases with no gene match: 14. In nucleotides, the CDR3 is TGTGCCAGCAGTTACCGTAAAGACAGGGATCCGTTTTACGAGCAGTACTTC. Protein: CASSYRKDRDPFYEQYF.

CDR3 nucleotides: TGTGCCAGCAGTTACTCCGGACAGGCGAATCAGCCCCAGCATTTT. It codes for CASSYSGQANQPQHF. The chain recombines TRBV6-5 with TRBJ1-5; 7 nucleotides agree with TRBD1. Germline CDR1 reads MNHEY; CDR2 reads SVGAGI. Trimming took 0 bases from V and 4 from J; bases not matched to a gene: 3. This CDR3 comprises 15 residues.

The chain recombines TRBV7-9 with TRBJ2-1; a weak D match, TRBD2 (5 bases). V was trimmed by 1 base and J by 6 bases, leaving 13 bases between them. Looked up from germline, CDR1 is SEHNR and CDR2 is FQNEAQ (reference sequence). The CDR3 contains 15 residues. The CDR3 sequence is CASSLVGLGGNEQFF. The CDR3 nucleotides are TGTGCCAGCAGCTTAGTGGGTTTAGGAGGCAATGAGCAGTTCTTC.

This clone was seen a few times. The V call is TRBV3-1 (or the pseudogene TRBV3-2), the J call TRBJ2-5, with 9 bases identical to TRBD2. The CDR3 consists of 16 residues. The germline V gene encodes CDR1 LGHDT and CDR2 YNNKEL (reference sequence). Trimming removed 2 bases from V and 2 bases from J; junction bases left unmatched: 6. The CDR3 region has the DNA TGTGCCAGCAGCCAATCTAGCGGGGTACGGCAAGAGACCCAGTACTTC. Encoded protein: CASSQSSGVRQETQYF.

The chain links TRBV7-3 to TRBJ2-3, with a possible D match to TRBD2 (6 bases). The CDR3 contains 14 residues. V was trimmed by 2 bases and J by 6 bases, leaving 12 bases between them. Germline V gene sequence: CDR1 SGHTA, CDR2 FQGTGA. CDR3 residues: CASSLLGDFDTQYF. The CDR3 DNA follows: TGTGCCAGCAGCTTATTAGGGGACTTTGATACGCAGTATTTT.

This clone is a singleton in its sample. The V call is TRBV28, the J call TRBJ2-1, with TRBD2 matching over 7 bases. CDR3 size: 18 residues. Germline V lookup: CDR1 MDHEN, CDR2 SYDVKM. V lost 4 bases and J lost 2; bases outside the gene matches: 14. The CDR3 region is CASSYGISSGPPYNEQFF. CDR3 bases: TGTGCCAGCAGTTACGGGATTTCTAGCGGCCCTCCCTACAATGAGCAGTTCTTC.

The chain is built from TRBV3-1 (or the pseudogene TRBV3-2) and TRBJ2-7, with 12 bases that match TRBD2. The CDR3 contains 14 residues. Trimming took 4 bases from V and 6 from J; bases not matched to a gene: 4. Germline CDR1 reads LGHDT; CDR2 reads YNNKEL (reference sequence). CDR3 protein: CASSLRTSGVEQYF. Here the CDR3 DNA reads TGTGCCAGCAGCCTAAGGACTAGCGGGGTCGAGCAGTACTTC.

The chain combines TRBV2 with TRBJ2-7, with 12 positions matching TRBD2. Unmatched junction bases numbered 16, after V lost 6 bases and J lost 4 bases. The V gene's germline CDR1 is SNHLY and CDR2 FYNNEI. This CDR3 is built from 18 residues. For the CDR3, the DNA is TGTGCCAGCAGAGCCGGGACTAGCGGGCCCCAGGTGGGGTACGAGCAGTACTTC. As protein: CASRAGTSGPQVGYEQYF.